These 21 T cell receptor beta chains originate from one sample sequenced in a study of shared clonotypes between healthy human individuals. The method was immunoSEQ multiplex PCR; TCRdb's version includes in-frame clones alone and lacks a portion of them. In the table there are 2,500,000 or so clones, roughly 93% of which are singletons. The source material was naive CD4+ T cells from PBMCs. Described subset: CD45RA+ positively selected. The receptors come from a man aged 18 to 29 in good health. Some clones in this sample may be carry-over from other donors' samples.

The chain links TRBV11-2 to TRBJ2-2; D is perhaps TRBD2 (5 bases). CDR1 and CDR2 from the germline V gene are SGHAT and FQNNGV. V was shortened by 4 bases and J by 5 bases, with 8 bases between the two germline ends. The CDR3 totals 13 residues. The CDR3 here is CASSWTETGELFF. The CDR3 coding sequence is TGTGCCAGCAGCTGGACTGAAACCGGGGAGCTGTTTTTT.

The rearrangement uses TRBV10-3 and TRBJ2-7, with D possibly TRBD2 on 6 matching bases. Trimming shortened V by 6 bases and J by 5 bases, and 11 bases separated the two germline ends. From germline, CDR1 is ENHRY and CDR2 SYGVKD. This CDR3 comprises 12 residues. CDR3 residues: CAISWREDEQYF. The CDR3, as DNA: TGTGCCATCAGCTGGAGGGAGGACGAGCAGTACTTC.

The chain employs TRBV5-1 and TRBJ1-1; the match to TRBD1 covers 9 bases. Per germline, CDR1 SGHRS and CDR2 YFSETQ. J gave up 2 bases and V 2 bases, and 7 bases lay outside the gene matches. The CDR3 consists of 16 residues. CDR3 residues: CASSLSGDRDNTEAFF. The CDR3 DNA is TGCGCCAGCAGCTTATCAGGGGACAGGGATAACACTGAAGCTTTCTTT.

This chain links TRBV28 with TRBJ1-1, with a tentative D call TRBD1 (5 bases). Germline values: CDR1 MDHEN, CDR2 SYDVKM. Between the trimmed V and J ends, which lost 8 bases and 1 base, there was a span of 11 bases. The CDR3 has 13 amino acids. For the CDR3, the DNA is TGTGCCAGCGTCGGGGCAGGGAACACTGAAGCTTTCTTT. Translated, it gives CASVGAGNTEAFF.

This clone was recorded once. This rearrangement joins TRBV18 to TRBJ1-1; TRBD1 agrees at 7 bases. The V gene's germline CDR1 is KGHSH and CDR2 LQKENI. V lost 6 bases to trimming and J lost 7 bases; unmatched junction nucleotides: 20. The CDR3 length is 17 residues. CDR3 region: CASSRFHGDSAPNEAFF. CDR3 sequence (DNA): TGTGCCAGCTCCCGGTTTCATGGGGACAGCGCTCCAAATGAAGCTTTCTTT.

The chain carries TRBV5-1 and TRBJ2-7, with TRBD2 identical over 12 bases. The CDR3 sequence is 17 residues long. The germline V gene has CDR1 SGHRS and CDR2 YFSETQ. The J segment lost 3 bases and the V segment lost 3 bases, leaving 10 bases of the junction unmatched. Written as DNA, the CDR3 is TGCGCCAGCAGCTCGGGACTAGCGGGCTTATCTTTCTACGAGCAGTACTTC. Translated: CASSSGLAGLSFYEQYF.

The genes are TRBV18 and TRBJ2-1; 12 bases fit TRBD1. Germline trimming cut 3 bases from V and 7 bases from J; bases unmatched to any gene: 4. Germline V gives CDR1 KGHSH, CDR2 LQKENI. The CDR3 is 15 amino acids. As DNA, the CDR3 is TGTGCCAGCTCACCCGGGACAGGGGGCTGGAATGAGCAGTTCTTC. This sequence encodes CASSPGTGGWNEQFF.

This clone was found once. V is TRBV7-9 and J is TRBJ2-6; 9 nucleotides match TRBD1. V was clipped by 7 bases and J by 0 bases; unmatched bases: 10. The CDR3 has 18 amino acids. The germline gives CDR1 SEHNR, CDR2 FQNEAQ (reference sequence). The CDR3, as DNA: TGTGCCAGCACTCCGGGGACAGGGTTCTTCTCTGGGGCCAACGTCCTGACTTTC. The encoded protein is CASTPGTGFFSGANVLTF.

DNA of the CDR3: TGCGCCAGCAGCTTCCAGGGGGACCAAGAGACCCAGTACTTC. This sequence encodes CASSFQGDQETQYF. The chain is built from TRBV5-1 and TRBJ2-5; TRBD1 matches 7 bases. V trimming: 2 bases; J trimming: 0 bases; junction bases outside the gene matches: 1. Germline CDR1 SGHRS, CDR2 YFSETQ. CDR3 length: 14 amino acids.

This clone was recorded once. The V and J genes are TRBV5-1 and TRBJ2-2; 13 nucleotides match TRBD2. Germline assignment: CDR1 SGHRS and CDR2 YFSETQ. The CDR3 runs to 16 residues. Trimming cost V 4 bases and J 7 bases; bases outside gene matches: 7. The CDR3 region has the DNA TGCGCCAGCAGCACCACTAGCGGGAGGGCTATCGGGGAGCTGTTTTTT. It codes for CASSTTSGRAIGELFF.

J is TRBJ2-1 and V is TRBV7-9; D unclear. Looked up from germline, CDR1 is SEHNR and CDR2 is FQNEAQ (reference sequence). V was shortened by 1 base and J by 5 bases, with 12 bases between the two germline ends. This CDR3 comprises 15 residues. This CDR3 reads CASSLGWDRDNEQFF. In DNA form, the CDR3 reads TGTGCCAGCAGCTTAGGGTGGGATAGGGACAATGAGCAGTTCTTC.

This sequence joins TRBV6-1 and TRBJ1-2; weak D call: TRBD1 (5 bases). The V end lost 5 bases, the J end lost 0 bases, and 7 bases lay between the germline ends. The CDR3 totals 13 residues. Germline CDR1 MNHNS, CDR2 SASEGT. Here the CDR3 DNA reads TGTGCCAGCAGTTGGACAACTAACTATGGCTACACCTTC. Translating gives CASSWTTNYGYTF.

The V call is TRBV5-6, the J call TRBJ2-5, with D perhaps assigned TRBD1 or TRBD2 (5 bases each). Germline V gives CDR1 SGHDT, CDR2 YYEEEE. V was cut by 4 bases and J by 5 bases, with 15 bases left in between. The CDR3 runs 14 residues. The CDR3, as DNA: TGTGCCAGCAGCGCGACTGGGGGAGCGGAGACCCAGTACTTC. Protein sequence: CASSATGGAETQYF.

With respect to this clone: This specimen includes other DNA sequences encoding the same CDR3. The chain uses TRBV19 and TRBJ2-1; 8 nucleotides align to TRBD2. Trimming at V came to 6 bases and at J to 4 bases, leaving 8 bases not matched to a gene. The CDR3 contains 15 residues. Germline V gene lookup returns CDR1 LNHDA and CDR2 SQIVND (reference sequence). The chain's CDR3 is CASSTPSGSYNEQFF. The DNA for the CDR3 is TGTGCCAGTAGCACCCCTAGCGGGTCTTACAATGAGCAGTTCTTC.

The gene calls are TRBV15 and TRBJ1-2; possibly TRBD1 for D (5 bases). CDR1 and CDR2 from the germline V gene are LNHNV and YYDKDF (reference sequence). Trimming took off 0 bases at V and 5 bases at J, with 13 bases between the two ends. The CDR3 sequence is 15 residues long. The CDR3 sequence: CATSRDSSGPYGYTF. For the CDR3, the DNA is TGTGCCACCAGCAGAGATTCGTCAGGGCCTTATGGCTACACCTTC.

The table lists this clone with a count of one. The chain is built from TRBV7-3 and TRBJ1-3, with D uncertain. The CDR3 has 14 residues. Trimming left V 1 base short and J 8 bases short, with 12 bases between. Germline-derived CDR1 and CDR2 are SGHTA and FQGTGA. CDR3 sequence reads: CASSLRGPGDTIYF. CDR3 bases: TGTGCCAGCAGCTTAAGGGGTCCTGGTGACACCATATATTTT.

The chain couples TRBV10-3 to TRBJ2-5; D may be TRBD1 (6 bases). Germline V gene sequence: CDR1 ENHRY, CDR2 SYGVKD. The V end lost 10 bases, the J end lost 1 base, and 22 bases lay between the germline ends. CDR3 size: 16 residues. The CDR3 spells CATGTQPPLFQETQYF. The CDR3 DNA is TGTGCCACCGGGACACAACCTCCCCTGTTCCAAGAGACCCAGTACTTC.

The DNA for the CDR3 is TGTGCCAGCAGCCCCTCAAGCGGACTCCAAGAGACCCAGTACTTC. Translation: CASSPSSGLQETQYF. This rearrangement joins TRBV7-8 to TRBJ2-5, with D possibly TRBD2 on 5 matching bases. Germline lookup yields CDR1 SGHVS and CDR2 FQNEAQ. CDR3 length: 15 residues. The V and J ends lost 5 bases and 1 base respectively, with 14 bases between them.

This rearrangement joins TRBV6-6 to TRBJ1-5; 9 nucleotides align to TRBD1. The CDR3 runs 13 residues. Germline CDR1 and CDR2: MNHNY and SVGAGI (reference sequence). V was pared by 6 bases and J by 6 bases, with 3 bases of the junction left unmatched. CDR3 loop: CASSTGGGQPQHF. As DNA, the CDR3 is TGTGCCAGCAGCACAGGGGGCGGTCAGCCCCAGCATTTT.

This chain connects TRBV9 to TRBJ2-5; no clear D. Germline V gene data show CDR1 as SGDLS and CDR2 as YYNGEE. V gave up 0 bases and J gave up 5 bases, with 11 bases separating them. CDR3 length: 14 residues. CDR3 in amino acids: CASSVVGRSETQYF. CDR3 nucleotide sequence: TGTGCCAGCAGCGTAGTCGGCCGTTCGGAGACCCAGTACTTC. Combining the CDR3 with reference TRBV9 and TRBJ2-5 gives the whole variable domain DSGVTQTPKHLITATGQRVTLRCSPRSGDLSVYWYQQSLDQGLQFLIQYYNGEERAKGNILERFSAQQFPDLHSELNLSSLELGDSALYFCASSVVGRSETQYFGPGTRLLVL.

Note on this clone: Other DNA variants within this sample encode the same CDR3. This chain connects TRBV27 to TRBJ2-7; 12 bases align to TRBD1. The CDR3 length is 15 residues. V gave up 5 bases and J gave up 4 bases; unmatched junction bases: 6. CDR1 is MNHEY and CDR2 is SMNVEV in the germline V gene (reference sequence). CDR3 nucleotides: TGTGCCAGCAGTAGTCCGGGACAGGGGGCTTACGAGCAGTACTTC. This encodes CASSSPGQGAYEQYF.